The T cell receptor beta chain under discussion was sequenced for a study of vaccination and CD4 T cells after COVID-19 (dated by TCRdb to about 2022). About the study as a whole: The convalescent cohort comprised six males and four females, including two Hispanic individuals, seven Caucasians, two Asians and one multiracial person. An earlier paper using these donors assessed, at the TCR clonotype level, memory CD4+ T cell crossreactivity between SARS-CoV-2 and common cold coronavirus spike proteins. Overlapping spike peptide pools from SARS-CoV-2 and from the common cold coronaviruses HCoV-NL63, HCoV-OC43 and HCoV-229E were used as culture stimuli. Post-COVID blood samples from convalescent patients were collected a median of about 110 days after diagnosis, with a range of 35 to 161 days. Participants got two doses of the Pfizer-BioNTech BNT162b2 vaccine (n=8) or two doses of the Moderna mRNA-1273 vaccine (n=2). Post-vaccine blood samples were collected a median of about 11 weeks after the second vaccine dose, ranging from about 12 to 241 days. Control cultures received a CEFX viral epitope pool as the positive control, an HIV-1 Nef peptide pool as the negative control, or no peptide. In 9 to 11 COVID-19 convalescent patients and 4 infection-naive healthy vaccine recipients, researchers compared the spike-specific CD4+ TCR repertoire from before mRNA vaccination with the repertoire from after. On the study overall, not on this receptor specifically: The median number of SARS-CoV-2-reactive clonotypes rose from fewer than 25 after infection to some 40 after vaccination, but the change was not significant. In convalescent patients, a median approximately 89% of post-vaccine SARS-CoV-2-reactive clones were detected only after vaccination, suggesting vaccine-specific priming. Only a relatively small number of convalescent patients were included in the study, and early timepoints following natural infection were not analyzed. Of the vaccine-specific clones in convalescent patients, 304 of 307, or nearly all, reacted only to SARS-CoV-2 spike and did not cross-react with common cold coronaviruses.

This clonotype was counted between two and nine times. Its antigen remains unidentified. No base quality information exists; no much larger clone differs at one position. Receptor libraries were prepared by PCR. At the Johns Hopkins FTIC core, DNA from the cultured CD4+ T cells underwent TCR sequencing with the Oncomine TCR Beta short-read assay. The QIAamp micro DNA kit was used to extract genomic DNA from the cultured CD4+ T cells. Oncomine TCR Beta libraries from cultured CD4+ T cells were pooled with unique dual indexes and sequenced on an Illumina iSeq 100. As for the original processing: Non-productive sequences were removed, and CDR3s not starting with C, not ending with F or W, or shorter than 7 amino acids were discarded. The MANAFEST web application identified antigen-specific clonotypes by comparing peptide-stimulated wells against reference wells and other culture wells. An FDR below 0.05, an odds ratio above 5, and a productive frequency above 0.1% in at least two of three replicate wells were required for clones to be considered positive. Clonotypes that were significantly expanded in both SARS-CoV-2 spike wells and at least one common cold coronavirus spike condition were defined as cross-reactive. Levenshtein distances (stringdist) and unrooted phylogenetic trees (ape) in R version 3.6.1 were used to assess CDR3 homology. TCRdb reprocessing: public reads trimmed at Q25 with fastp, clones called with MiXCR, in-frame beta chains kept. One record per CDR3 amino acid sequence lists the most common genes and DNA. The V and J calls reflect TCRdb's pipeline rather than the authors' work. The sample includes thousands of distinct CDR3 sequences, with more than 25% observed a single time. The ten largest make up 10% to 12% of the sample.

The treatment or condition label of this sample denotes: roughly nine-day PBMC culture with coronavirus spike peptide pools or control peptides (ViraFEST assay). CD4+ T cells from unexposed donors were collected before the COVID-19 pandemic (2011-2018). To expand antigen-specific T cells with peptide pools and then pick out the expanded clonotypes through TCR sequencing, the study relied on the ViraFEST assay. PBMCs were cultured at about 2 million per well in IMDM supplemented with approximately 5.3% human AB serum and around 9.5 IU/ml IL-2, with approximately 9.5 ug/ml peptide pools added. On days 3 and 7, half of the culture medium was replaced with fresh IL-2-containing medium. CD4+ T cells were isolated after roughly 9 days of culture through negative selection using the EasySep CD4+ T cell isolation kit. As cell number allowed, CD4+ T cells from unexposed donors were tested for reactivity to SARS-CoV-2 S and N and to four common cold coronavirus spike pools. Ficoll-Paque Plus gradient centrifugation was used to isolate PBMCs from whole blood, and the isolated PBMCs were then either used fresh or cryopreserved at -140C. Each culture condition was generally run in triplicate wells. Leukapheresis product for the unexposed donors was bought commercially.

CDR1 and CDR2 are drawn from the germline V gene (reference sequence): LNHDA, SQIVND. V ends up 5 bases short and J 5 bases short, with an unmatched junction base count of 11. Counted from cysteine to phenylalanine, this CDR3 has 15 amino acids. CDR3 DNA only is kept here, 45 bases in frame from base 1. The rearrangement combines TRBV19 with TRBJ2-7; 8 bases in the junction line up with TRBD2. This sequence was found in a human donor in good health. The sample taken for sequencing was CD4+ T cells from blood, cultured in vitro. The CDR3 protein is CASSPLEREFHEQYF. The DNA sequence is TGTGCCAGTAGTCCACTAGAGCGGGAGTTCCACGAGCAGTACTTC.